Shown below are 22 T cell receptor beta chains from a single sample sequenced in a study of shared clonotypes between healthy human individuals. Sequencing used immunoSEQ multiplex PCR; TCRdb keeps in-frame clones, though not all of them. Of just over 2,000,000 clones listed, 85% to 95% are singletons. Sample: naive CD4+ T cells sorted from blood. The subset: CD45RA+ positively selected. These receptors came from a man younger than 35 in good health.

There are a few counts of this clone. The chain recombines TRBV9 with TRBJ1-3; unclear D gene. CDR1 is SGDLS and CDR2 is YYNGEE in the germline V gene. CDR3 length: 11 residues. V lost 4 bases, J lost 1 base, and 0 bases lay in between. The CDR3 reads CASSSGNTIYF. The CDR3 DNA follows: TGTGCCAGCAGCTCTGGAAACACCATATATTTT.

DNA for the CDR3: TGTGCCAGCAGTCGTGAGGGAAATAGCAATCAGCCCCAGCATTTT. It translates to CASSREGNSNQPQHF. The V call is TRBV27, the J call TRBJ1-5; D uncertain. V was trimmed by 5 bases and J by 0 bases, leaving 11 bases between them. The CDR3 is made up of 15 amino acids. Germline CDR1 is MNHEY and CDR2 is SMNVEV (reference sequence).

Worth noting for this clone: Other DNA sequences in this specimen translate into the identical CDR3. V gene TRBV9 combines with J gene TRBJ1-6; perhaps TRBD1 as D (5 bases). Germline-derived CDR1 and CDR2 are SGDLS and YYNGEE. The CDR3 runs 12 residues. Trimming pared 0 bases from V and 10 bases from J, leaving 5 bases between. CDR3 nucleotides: TGTGCCAGCAGCGTAGAGGGGTCACCCCTCCACTTT. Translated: CASSVEGSPLHF. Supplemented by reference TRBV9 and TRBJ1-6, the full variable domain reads DSGVTQTPKHLITATGQRVTLRCSPRSGDLSVYWYQQSLDQGLQFLIQYYNGEERAKGNILERFSAQQFPDLHSELNLSSLELGDSALYFCASSVEGSPLHFGNGTRLTVT.

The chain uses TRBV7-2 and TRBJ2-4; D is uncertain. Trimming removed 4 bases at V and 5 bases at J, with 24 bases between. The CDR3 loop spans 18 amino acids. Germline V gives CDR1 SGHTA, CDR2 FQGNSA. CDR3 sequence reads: CASSSLPPGPYQQNIQYF. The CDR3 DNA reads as TGTGCCAGCAGCTCCCTCCCCCCCGGTCCCTACCAGCAAAACATTCAGTACTTC.

CDR3 in DNA: TGTGCCATCAGTAGCACAGCCCAAGAGACCCAGTACTTC. As protein: CAISSTAQETQYF. J is TRBJ2-5 and V is TRBV10-3, with D unclear. Germline V CDR1 and CDR2: ENHRY, SYGVKD. Trimming took 5 bases from V and 1 from J, leaving 8 bases between them. The CDR3 extends over 13 amino acids.

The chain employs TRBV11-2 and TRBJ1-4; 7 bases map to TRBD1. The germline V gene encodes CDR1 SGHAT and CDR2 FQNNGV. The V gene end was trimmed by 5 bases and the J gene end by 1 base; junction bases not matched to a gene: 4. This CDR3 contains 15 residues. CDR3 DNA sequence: TGTGCCAGCAGCCCCGACAGGGTAACTAATGAAAAACTGTTTTTT. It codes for CASSPDRVTNEKLFF. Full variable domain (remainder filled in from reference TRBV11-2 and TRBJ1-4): EAGVAQSPRYKIIEKRQSVAFWCNPISGHATLYWYQQILGQGPKLLIQFQNNGVVDDSQLPKDRFSAERLKGVDSTLKIQPAKLEDSAVYLCASSPDRVTNEKLFFGSGTQLSVL.

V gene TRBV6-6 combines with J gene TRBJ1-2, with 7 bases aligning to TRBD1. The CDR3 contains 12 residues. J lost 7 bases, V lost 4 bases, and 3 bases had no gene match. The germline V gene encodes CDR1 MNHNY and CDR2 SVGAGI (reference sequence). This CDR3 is CASSSTGVGYTF. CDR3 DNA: TGTGCCAGCAGTTCCACAGGGGTTGGCTACACCTTC.

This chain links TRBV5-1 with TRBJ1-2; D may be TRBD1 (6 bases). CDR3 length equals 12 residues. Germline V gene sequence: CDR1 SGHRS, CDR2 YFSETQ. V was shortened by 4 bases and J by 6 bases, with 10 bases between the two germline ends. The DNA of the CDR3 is TGCGCCAGCAGCGTACAGGGAGATGGCTACACCTTC. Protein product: CASSVQGDGYTF.

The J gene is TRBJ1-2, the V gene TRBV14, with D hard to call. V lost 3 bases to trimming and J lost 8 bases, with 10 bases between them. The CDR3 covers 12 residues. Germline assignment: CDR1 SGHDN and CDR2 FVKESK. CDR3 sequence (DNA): TGTGCCAGCAGCCAGCGGTTCGAAGGCTACACCTTC. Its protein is CASSQRFEGYTF.

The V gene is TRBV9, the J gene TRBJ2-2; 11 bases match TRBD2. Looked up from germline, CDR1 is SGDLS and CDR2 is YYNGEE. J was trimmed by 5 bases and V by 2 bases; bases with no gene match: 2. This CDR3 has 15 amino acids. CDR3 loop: CASSVSGRVTGELFF. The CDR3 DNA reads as TGTGCCAGCAGCGTTAGCGGGAGGGTTACCGGGGAGCTGTTTTTT. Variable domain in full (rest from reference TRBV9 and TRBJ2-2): DSGVTQTPKHLITATGQRVTLRCSPRSGDLSVYWYQQSLDQGLQFLIQYYNGEERAKGNILERFSAQQFPDLHSELNLSSLELGDSALYFCASSVSGRVTGELFFGEGSRLTVL.

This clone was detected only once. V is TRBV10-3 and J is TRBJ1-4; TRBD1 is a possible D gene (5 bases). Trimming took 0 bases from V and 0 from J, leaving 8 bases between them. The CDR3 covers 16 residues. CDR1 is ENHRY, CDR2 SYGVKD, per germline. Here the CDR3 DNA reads TGTGCCATCAGTGAGTCGACAGTAGCAACTAATGAAAAACTGTTTTTT. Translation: CAISESTVATNEKLFF.

The CDR3 loop is CASSEAGGGQLAKNIQYF. CDR3 DNA sequence: TGTGCCAGCAGCGAAGCCGGCGGGGGGCAACTAGCCAAAAACATTCAGTACTTC. The V gene is TRBV28, the J gene TRBJ2-4; 8 nucleotides line up with TRBD2. The CDR3 is 18 amino acids. Unmatched junction bases numbered 13, after V lost 6 bases and J lost 0 bases. CDR1 is MDHEN and CDR2 is SYDVKM in the germline V gene.

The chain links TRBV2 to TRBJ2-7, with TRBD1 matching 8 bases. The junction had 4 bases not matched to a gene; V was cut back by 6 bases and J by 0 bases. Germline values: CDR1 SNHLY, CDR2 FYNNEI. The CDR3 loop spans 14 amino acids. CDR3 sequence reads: CASRRQGHSYEQYF. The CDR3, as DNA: TGTGCCAGCAGGAGACAGGGGCACTCCTACGAGCAGTACTTC.

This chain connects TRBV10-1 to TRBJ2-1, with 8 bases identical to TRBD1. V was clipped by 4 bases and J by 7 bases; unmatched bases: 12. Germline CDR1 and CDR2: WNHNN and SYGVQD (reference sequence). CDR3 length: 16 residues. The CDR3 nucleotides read TGCGCCAGCAGTGCAGTGGACAGGGCCCCGACGAATGAGCAGTTCTTC. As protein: CASSAVDRAPTNEQFF.

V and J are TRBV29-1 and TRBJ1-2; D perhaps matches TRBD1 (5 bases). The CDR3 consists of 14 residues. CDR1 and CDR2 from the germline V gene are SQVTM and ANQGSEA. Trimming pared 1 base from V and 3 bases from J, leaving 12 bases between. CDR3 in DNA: TGCAGCGTTGAAGGGGCAGGGTTGTACTATGGCTACACCTTC. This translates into CSVEGAGLYYGYTF.

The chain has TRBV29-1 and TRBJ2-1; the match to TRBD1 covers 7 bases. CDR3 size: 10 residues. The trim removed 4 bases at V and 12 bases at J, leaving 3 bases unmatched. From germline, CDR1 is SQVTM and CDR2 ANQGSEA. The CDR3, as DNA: TGCAGCGTTGGGGACAGAGGGCAGTTCTTC. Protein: CSVGDRGQFF.

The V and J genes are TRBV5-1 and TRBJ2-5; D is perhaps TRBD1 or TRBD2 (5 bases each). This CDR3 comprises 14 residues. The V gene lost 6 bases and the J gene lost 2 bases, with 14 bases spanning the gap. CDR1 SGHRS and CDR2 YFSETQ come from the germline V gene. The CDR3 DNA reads TGCGCCAGCAATGAGGGGACCTCGCAAGAGACCCAGTACTTC. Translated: CASNEGTSQETQYF.

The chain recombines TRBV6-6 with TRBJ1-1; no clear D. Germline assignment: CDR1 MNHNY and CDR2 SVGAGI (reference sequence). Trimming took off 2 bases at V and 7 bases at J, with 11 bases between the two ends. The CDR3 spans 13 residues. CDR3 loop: CASSYPPSFEAFF. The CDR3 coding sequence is TGTGCCAGCAGTTACCCGCCGAGCTTTGAAGCTTTCTTT.

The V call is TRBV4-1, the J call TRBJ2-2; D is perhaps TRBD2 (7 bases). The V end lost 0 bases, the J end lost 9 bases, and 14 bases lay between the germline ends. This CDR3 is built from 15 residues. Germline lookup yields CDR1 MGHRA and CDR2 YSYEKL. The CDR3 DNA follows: TGCGCCAGCAGCCAAGATTCCGGCGGGGGCCGGGAGCTGTTTTTT. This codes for CASSQDSGGGRELFF.

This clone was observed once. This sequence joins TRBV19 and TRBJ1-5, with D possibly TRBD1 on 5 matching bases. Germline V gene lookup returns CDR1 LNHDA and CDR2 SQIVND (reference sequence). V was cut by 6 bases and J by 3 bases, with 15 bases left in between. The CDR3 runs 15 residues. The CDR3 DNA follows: TGTGCCAGTAGGCCGGAGGGACCACTCAATCAGCCCCAGCATTTT. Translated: CASRPEGPLNQPQHF.

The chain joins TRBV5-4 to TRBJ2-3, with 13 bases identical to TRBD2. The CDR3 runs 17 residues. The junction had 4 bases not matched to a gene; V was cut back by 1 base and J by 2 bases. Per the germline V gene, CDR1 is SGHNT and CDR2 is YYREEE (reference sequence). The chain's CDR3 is CASSLPGLAGLTDTQYF. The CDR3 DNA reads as TGTGCCAGCAGCTTGCCGGGACTAGCGGGGCTCACAGATACGCAGTATTTT.

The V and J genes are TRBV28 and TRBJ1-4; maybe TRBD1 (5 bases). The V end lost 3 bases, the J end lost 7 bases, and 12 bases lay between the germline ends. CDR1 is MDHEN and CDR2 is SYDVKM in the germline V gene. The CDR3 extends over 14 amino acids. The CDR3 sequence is CASSFGAWGEKLFF. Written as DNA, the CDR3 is TGTGCCAGCAGTTTTGGGGCGTGGGGTGAAAAACTGTTTTTT.